This T cell receptor (beta chain) emerged from a study of Graves' ophthalmopathy and Graves' hyperthyroidism. TCR beta CDR3 regions were amplified from RNA transcripts. The authors performed first-round RT-PCR with HTBI primers and then a second-round multiplex PCR. TCRdb called the multiplex PCR reads again in MiXCR, with one record for every CDR3 protein. The profile shows 600,000 to 950,000 distinct CDR3 sequences, 40% of them singletons. This clonotype occurred many times. V was clipped by 3 bases and J by 2 bases; unmatched bases: 3. This CDR3 contains 14 residues. The germline V gene encodes CDR1 SEHNR and CDR2 FQNEAQ (reference sequence).

This chain connects TRBV7-9 to TRBJ1-2, with 7 positions matching TRBD1. This TCR came from an adult man with Graves' ophthalmopathy. The sequenced sample consisted of peripheral blood. This CDR3 is CASSLDRTNYGYTF. Written as DNA, the CDR3 is TGTGCCAGCAGCTTGGACAGGACAAACTATGGCTACACCTTC.